This paragraph covers one T cell receptor (beta chain) sequence. Its cognate antigen is unknown. The ends lost 6 bases at V and 6 bases at J; junction bases unmatched: 5. The CDR3 sequence is 13 residues long. CDR1 and CDR2 from the germline V gene are DFQATT and SNEGSKA (reference sequence). These data come from a study of identical twins. General observations from the study: Fewer insertions marked abundant cord blood beta clonotypes; young adult naive trended weakly, memory not at all.

TCRdb processed the 5' RACE reads anew with MiXCR; each CDR3 protein has one entry. The repertoire holds about 920,000 distinct CDR3 sequences, roughly an eighth seen once, with 1.5% to 2% in the top ten. This sample also belongs to another study, concerning yellow fever vaccine responses in identical twins.

Sequenced sample: PBMCs. The V call is TRBV20-1, the J call TRBJ2-7; 13 bases map to TRBD2. The receptor comes from a woman in her late teens or twenties in good health. CDR3 protein: CSASGLAGVEQYF. The CDR3 DNA sequence: TGCAGTGCCTCCGGACTAGCGGGAGTCGAGCAGTACTTC.